A selection of T cell receptor beta chains follows, all from one sample in a study of blood T cell repertoires in COVID-19. The method was immunoSEQ multiplex PCR; TCRdb's version includes in-frame clones alone and lacks a portion of them. The table lists 380,000 or so clones, more than 75% of them singletons, with 1% to 1.5% in the top ten. Sequences were obtained from PBMCs or T cells enriched from blood (not recorded which). The receptors stem from a man aged 30-40 years who had recovered from COVID-19. Both conserved end residues are part of each CDR3. A D gene is named only where the DNA matches it firmly. Clone size is shown for a subset of rows, as once, few, many or a class of expanded clone.

TRBV27,TRBJ2-2,.,TRBD2,CASSSQSGLAGAFPGELFF,TGTGCCAGCAGTTCACAATCGGGACTAGCGGGGGCCTTCCCCGGGGAGCTGTTTTTT
TRBV5-1,TRBJ2-7,.,.,CASSLVDSSGTFLYEQYF,TGCGCCAGCAGCTTGGTTGACAGTAGCGGAACTTTCCTCTACGAGCAGTACTTC
TRBV6-1,TRBJ1-6,.,TRBD1,CASSESIFIQGVSSPLHF,TGTGCCAGCAGTGAATCAATCTTTATTCAGGGGGTGAGTTCACCCCTCCACTTT
TRBV24-1,TRBJ2-1,.,TRBD1,CATSGNRGNSEQFF,TGTGCCACCAGTGGGAACAGGGGGAATAGTGAGCAGTTCTTC
TRBV23-1,TRBJ1-1,once,.,CASSQQGNTEAFF,TGCGCCAGCAGTCAGCAGGGGAACACTGAAGCTTTCTTT
TRBV5-1,TRBJ2-5,.,TRBD1,CASSLGQGAQETQYF,TGCGCCAGCAGTCTGGGACAGGGAGCACAAGAGACCCAGTACTTC
TRBV19,TRBJ1-5,.,.,CASSSLSGNQPQHF,TGTGCCAGTAGTTCTTTAAGCGGCAATCAGCCCCAGCATTTT
TRBV6-5,TRBJ1-1,once,.,CASTDGGNTEAFF,TGTGCCAGCACCGACGGGGGTAACACTGAAGCTTTCTTT
TRBV4-1,TRBJ1-3,.,.,CASSQGDSGNTIYF,TGCGCCAGCAGCCAAGGAGATTCTGGAAACACCATATATTTT
TRBV9,TRBJ1-4,.,TRBD1,CASSVETGRSEKLFF,TGTGCCAGCAGCGTCGAGACAGGGAGGTCTGAAAAACTGTTTTTT
TRBV29-1,TRBJ1-1,.,TRBD1,CSGTGTVNTEAFF,TGCAGCGGAACCGGGACAGTGAACACTGAAGCTTTCTTT
TRBV5-4,TRBJ2-1,.,TRBD2,CASSLGLAGYNEQFF,TGTGCCAGCAGCTTGGGACTAGCGGGTTACAATGAGCAGTTCTTC
TRBV14,TRBJ1-1,few,.,CASKRGGHGTEAFF,TGTGCCAGCAAGAGGGGGGGGCACGGCACTGAAGCTTTCTTT
TRBV19,TRBJ1-1,once,TRBD1,CASRGTGDTEAFF,TGTGCCAGTAGGGGAACAGGGGACACTGAAGCTTTCTTT
TRBV9,TRBJ2-3,.,TRBD1,CASSPTGKSTDTQYF,TGTGCCAGCAGTCCGACAGGGAAGAGCACAGATACGCAGTATTTT
TRBV10-3,TRBJ1-4,few,TRBD1,CAISEPGQGNEKLFF,TGTGCCATCAGTGAGCCGGGACAGGGGAATGAAAAACTGTTTTTT
TRBV9,TRBJ2-3,once,.,CASSVERGYTDTQYF,TGTGCCAGCAGCGTAGAACGGGGATACACAGATACGCAGTATTTT
TRBV6-6,TRBJ1-5,.,TRBD1,CASSLDRGIGNQPQHF,TGTGCCAGCAGTTTGGACAGGGGAATAGGGAATCAGCCCCAGCATTTT
TRBV12-3/TRBV12-4,TRBJ1-1,.,TRBD1,CASSQTGAMEAFF,TGTGCCAGCAGTCAGACAGGGGCCATGGAAGCTTTCTTT
TRBV9,TRBJ1-5,few,.,CASSVGGKDQPQHF,TGTGCCAGCAGCGTAGGAGGGAAGGATCAGCCCCAGCATTTT
TRBV19,TRBJ1-6,.,.,CASKAVSSYNSPLHF,TGTGCCAGTAAGGCGGTCAGCTCCTATAATTCACCCCTCCACTTT
TRBV6-5,TRBJ1-5,.,.,CASSYQSDQPQHF,TGTGCCAGCAGTTATCAGAGCGATCAGCCCCAGCATTTT
TRBV10-3,TRBJ2-7,.,TRBD1,CAVGGQASSYEQYF,TGTGCCGTCGGTGGACAGGCGAGCTCCTACGAGCAGTACTTC
TRBV9,TRBJ2-3,.,TRBD2,CASSANKAGGSPDTQYF,TGTGCCAGCAGCGCAAATAAAGCGGGGGGGTCGCCAGATACGCAGTATTTT
TRBV19,TRBJ1-5,.,.,CASSPLRQPQHF,TGTGCCAGTAGCCCCCTACGACAGCCCCAGCATTTT
TRBV5-1,TRBJ1-1,.,.,CASSFQSFSVNTEAFF,TGCGCCAGCAGCTTCCAGTCCTTTTCAGTGAACACTGAAGCTTTCTTT
TRBV27,TRBJ2-1,.,.,CASSLESRNTEQFF,TGTGCCAGCAGTCTCGAGTCGCGGAATACAGAGCAGTTCTTC
TRBV4-2,TRBJ2-2,.,TRBD1,CASSRSGDRGRSNTGELFF,TGTGCCAGCAGTCGTTCTGGGGACAGGGGTCGCAGTAACACCGGGGAGCTGTTTTTT
TRBV5-1,TRBJ1-2,.,.,CASSETGARTTF,TGCGCCAGCAGCGAGACAGGAGCAAGAACTACCTTC
TRBV7-9,TRBJ2-7,few,TRBD1,CASSVTGNEQYF,TGTGCCAGCAGCGTGACAGGGAACGAGCAGTACTTC
TRBV5-6,TRBJ1-1,once,.,CAGSSTGHTEAFF,TGTGCCGGCAGCTCAACAGGTCACACTGAAGCTTTCTTT
TRBV18,TRBJ1-1,.,TRBD1,CASSPRSEGATEAFF,TGTGCCAGCTCACCACGGTCGGAGGGGGCCACTGAAGCTTTCTTT
TRBV14,TRBJ1-2,.,TRBD1,CASSLDRVGYTF,TGTGCCAGCAGCCTTGACAGGGTCGGCTACACCTTC
TRBV4-2,TRBJ1-1,few,.,CASSQEGTLNTEAFF,TGTGCCAGCAGCCAAGAGGGCACTTTGAACACTGAAGCTTTCTTT
TRBV15,TRBJ2-3,.,TRBD2,CATRGQRGLTDTQYF,TGTGCCACCAGGGGTCAGCGGGGGCTCACAGATACGCAGTATTTT
TRBV2,TRBJ1-2,.,.,CASSGGDYGYTF,TGTGCCAGCAGTGGAGGCGACTATGGCTACACCTTC
TRBV11-2,TRBJ1-1,.,.,CASSLYQSPNTEAFF,TGTGCCAGCAGCCTATACCAAAGTCCAAACACTGAAGCTTTCTTT
TRBV29-1,TRBJ1-2,.,.,CSVDGGINYGYTF,TGCAGCGTTGATGGGGGGATAAACTATGGCTACACCTTC
TRBV3-1/TRBV3-2,TRBJ1-5,.,.,CASSQTGIGNQPQHF,TGTGCCAGCAGCCAAACAGGGATCGGCAATCAGCCCCAGCATTTT
TRBV9,TRBJ1-3,.,.,CASSVGAPRPGENTIYF,TGTGCCAGCAGCGTAGGAGCTCCGAGGCCGGGGGAAAACACCATATATTTT
TRBV6-5,TRBJ1-1,.,.,CASSYFRVSTEAFF,TGTGCCAGCAGTTACTTCAGGGTGAGCACTGAAGCTTTCTTT
TRBV4-2,TRBJ1-4,.,.,CASSQAPLRATNEKLFF,TGTGCCAGCAGCCAAGCCCCCCTACGTGCAACTAATGAAAAACTGTTTTTT
TRBV4-1,TRBJ1-2,.,.,CASSQDARGYGYTF,TGCGCCAGCAGCCAAGATGCTCGGGGCTATGGCTACACCTTC
TRBV27,TRBJ2-7,few,TRBD1,CASSPGQVPRGEQYF,TGTGCCAGCAGTCCCGGACAGGTCCCACGGGGCGAGCAGTACTTC
TRBV13,TRBJ1-2,.,.,CASRKGVSGGYTF,TGTGCCAGCAGAAAGGGAGTCTCGGGAGGCTACACCTTC
TRBV7-9,TRBJ1-2,.,.,CASSSPGTANYGYTF,TGTGCCAGCAGCTCCCCCGGGACTGCTAACTATGGCTACACCTTC
TRBV27,TRBJ2-3,.,.,CATRPYSPDTQYF,TGTGCCACCCGACCCTATAGCCCAGATACGCAGTATTTT
TRBV18,TRBJ1-4,.,.,CASSPTGSIEKLFF,TGTGCCAGCTCACCTACAGGGTCTATTGAAAAACTGTTTTTT
TRBV27,TRBJ1-6,.,TRBD1,CATRQGVYNSPLHF,TGTGCCACCAGACAGGGGGTTTATAATTCACCCCTCCACTTT
TRBV5-1,TRBJ1-4,.,.,CASSSGTPGGNEKLFF,TGCGCCAGCAGCTCCGGGACCCCCGGGGGTAATGAAAAACTGTTTTTT
TRBV11-3,TRBJ2-7,few,.,CASSLDFGSEQYF,TGTGCCAGCAGCTTAGACTTTGGGAGCGAGCAGTACTTC
TRBV6-5,TRBJ1-3,.,.,CASSFLDRSSGNTIYF,TGTGCCAGCAGTTTTCTTGACAGGAGCTCTGGAAACACCATATATTTT
TRBV6-5,TRBJ1-2,.,.,CASSSGADYGYTF,TGTGCCAGCAGTTCAGGGGCGGACTATGGCTACACCTTC
TRBV5-1,TRBJ1-1,few,.,CASSREARDTEAFF,TGCGCCAGCAGCAGAGAGGCGCGGGACACTGAAGCTTTCTTT
TRBV3-1/TRBV3-2,TRBJ2-3,.,TRBD1,CASSLRGMTDTQYF,TGTGCCAGCAGCCTCAGGGGGATGACAGATACGCAGTATTTT
TRBV2,TRBJ1-2,.,TRBD1,CASRPDRETEGYTF,TGTGCCAGCAGGCCGGACAGGGAGACGGAGGGCTACACCTTC
TRBV12-3/TRBV12-4,TRBJ2-1,.,.,CASSLIANEQFF,TGTGCCAGCAGTCTGATAGCCAATGAGCAGTTCTTC
TRBV7-9,TRBJ2-1,.,.,CASSLLAVSYNEQFF,TGTGCCAGCAGCTTATTGGCAGTATCCTACAATGAGCAGTTCTTC
TRBV6-2/TRBV6-3,TRBJ1-1,.,.,CASSNGGEAFF,TGTGCCAGCAGTAACGGGGGTGAAGCTTTCTTT
TRBV2,TRBJ1-1,.,TRBD1,CASGEGTDTEAFF,TGTGCCAGCGGCGAAGGGACAGACACTGAAGCTTTCTTT